Listed below are T cell receptor beta chains from one sample, sequenced in a study of follicular helper T cells after annual influenza vaccination. Sequencing was performed with immunoSEQ multiplex PCR; in TCRdb, only in-frame clones are kept and a portion is missing. The sample holds about 10,000 clones, 65% to 85% seen once. Here the sequenced sample was CXCR5+ CD38- circulating T follicular helper cells from blood, taken on the day of influenza vaccination. These receptors all come from an adult who received the influenza vaccine. Both conserved end residues are trimmed from each CDR3.

v_gene	j_gene	CDR3aa
TRBV18	TRBJ1-1	ASSFRETDTEAF
TRBV7-2	TRBJ2-5	ASSLIAGQETQY
TRBV21-1	TRBJ1-5	ASRESWVGQPQH
TRBV5-6	TRBJ1-5	ASSYRPSNQPQH
TRBV4-2	TRBJ2-3	ASSQGAEDTQY
TRBV11-2	TRBJ2-7	ASSLDNLAKDEQY
TRBV7-7	TRBJ1-3	ASSPLASGNTIY
TRBV28	TRBJ2-6	ASSPYSGANVLT
TRBV7-9	TRBJ2-7	ASSWSSGGPGEQY
TRBV4-3	TRBJ2-1	ASSQDWRAREQF
TRBV7-9	TRBJ2-3	ASSLGQESTDTQY
TRBV18	TRBJ2-2	ASSTTQGNTGELF
TRBV6-5	TRBJ2-1	ASKRDPSYNEQF
TRBV7-2	TRBJ2-5	ASSAGTGGSETQY
TRBV19	TRBJ1-5	ASSIGWVSNQPQH
TRBV11-3	TRBJ2-2	ASGKGRGELF
TRBV19	TRBJ2-2	ASSSGGPTGELF
TRBV7-9	TRBJ1-2	ASSIQGRYT
TRBV7-8	TRBJ1-2	ASSSREGGGYT
TRBV11-3	TRBJ2-2	ASSHRFGPNTGELF
TRBV5-1	TRBJ1-6	ASSQNQGNSPLH
TRBV6-5	TRBJ1-5	ASSSRLGSQPQH
TRBV11-2	TRBJ2-3	ASSLDPSGGTDTQY
TRBV7-2	TRBJ2-7	ASSPTLGQGAPEQY
TRBV7-9	TRBJ2-1	ASSRTGSASYNEQF
TRBV15	TRBJ1-2	ATSREVESYGYT
TRBV6-1	TRBJ2-7	ASSEIWLSEQY
TRBV11-2	TRBJ2-7	ASSLSKSYEQY